One sample yielded the 30 T cell receptor beta chains listed below, sequenced in a study of control samples from healthy donors and cancer patients. Clones were read by immunoSEQ multiplex PCR, and TCRdb kept only the in-frame ones, dropping some. The sample carries about 130,000 clones, about 88% recorded once. Sequenced input: blood. These receptors were taken from a man between 45 and 60 years old in good health.

The V call is TRBV7-8, the J call TRBJ2-5; D possibly corresponds to TRBD1 (5 bases). The CDR3 consists of 15 residues. V was pared by 3 bases and J by 3 bases, with 14 bases between. The V gene's germline CDR1 is SGHVS and CDR2 FQNEAQ. Here the CDR3 DNA reads TGTGCCAGCAGCTTTGGGGCCAGTGGGGAAGAGACCCAGTACTTC. Its translation: CASSFGASGEETQYF.

The count of this clone is one. The rearrangement uses TRBV21-1 and TRBJ2-2; the table's D gene call, TRBD1, was not cross checked with the DNA. TRBV21-1 is marked as a pseudogene. CDR3 length: 21 residues. CDR3 sequence: CASSKPKRGQDTGYLPGELFF. As DNA, the CDR3 is TGTGCCAGCAGCAAACCTAAAAGGGGACAGGACACAGGGTATTTGCCCGGGGAGCTGTTTTTT.

The rearrangement joins TRBV7-3 to TRBJ2-1; D might be TRBD2 (5 bases). CDR3 size: 16 residues. V lost 0 bases and J 4 bases, leaving 13 bases between the germline ends. Germline V gives CDR1 SGHTA, CDR2 FQGTGA. CDR3 sequence reads: CASSLTGVEGYNEQFF. CDR3 in DNA: TGTGCCAGCAGCTTAACCGGGGTCGAGGGATACAATGAGCAGTTCTTC.

The rearrangement joins TRBV7-3 to TRBJ2-3; weak D call: TRBD1 (5 bases). The CDR3 consists of 17 residues. Germline loops: CDR1 SGHTA, CDR2 FQGTGA. V was trimmed by 1 base and J by 5 bases, leaving 19 bases between them. The CDR3 protein is CASSLNPGREGKDTQYF. The DNA of the CDR3 is TGTGCCAGCAGCTTAAACCCGGGCAGGGAAGGAAAAGATACGCAGTATTTT.

The chain uses TRBV9 and TRBJ2-7; TRBD1 aligns across 10 bases. With 0 bases clipped from V and 6 bases from J, the junction kept 12 bases outside the gene matches. The CDR3 is made up of 17 amino acids. CDR1 is SGDLS and CDR2 is YYNGEE in the germline V gene. The CDR3 spells CASSVESRGTGVSEQYF. CDR3 DNA sequence: TGTGCCAGCAGCGTAGAAAGCCGGGGGACAGGGGTCTCCGAGCAGTACTTC.

The V and J genes are TRBV28 and TRBJ2-6; D is unclear. The germline V gene encodes CDR1 MDHEN and CDR2 SYDVKM. V was shortened by 4 bases and J by 0 bases, with 7 bases between the two germline ends. The CDR3 has 15 amino acids. The CDR3 is CASSSVNSGANVLTF. CDR3 DNA sequence: TGTGCCAGCAGTTCCGTAAACTCTGGGGCCAACGTCCTGACTTTC.

V and J are TRBV5-6 and TRBJ2-1, with 8 bases lining up with TRBD1. CDR3 size: 16 residues. The V gene's germline CDR1 is SGHDT and CDR2 YYEEEE. Trimming cost V 4 bases and J 3 bases; bases outside gene matches: 9. CDR3 sequence reads: CASSVGTGGVYNEQFF. The CDR3 nucleotides read TGTGCCAGCAGCGTCGGAACAGGGGGTGTCTACAATGAGCAGTTCTTC.

The count of this clone is one. V and J are TRBV5-4 and TRBJ2-1; the D is unclear. V lost 0 bases and J lost 0, with 7 bases in between. Germline CDR1 reads SGHNT; CDR2 reads YYREEE (reference sequence). The CDR3 is 15 residues long. The CDR3 DNA follows: TGTGCCAGCAGCTTGGTAACAGACTCCTACAATGAGCAGTTCTTC. Protein sequence: CASSLVTDSYNEQFF.

V gene TRBV9 combines with J gene TRBJ2-1, with 7 bases lining up with TRBD2. Unmatched junction bases numbered 3, after V lost 0 bases and J lost 6 bases. There are 14 residues in the CDR3. Germline values: CDR1 SGDLS, CDR2 YYNGEE. CDR3 in amino acids: CASSVGLAFNEQFF. CDR3 nucleotides: TGTGCCAGCAGCGTAGGACTAGCTTTCAATGAGCAGTTCTTC.

The chain recombines TRBV5-5 with TRBJ2-7; 8 nucleotides agree with TRBD1. The V segment lost 2 bases and the J segment 11 bases; nucleotides outside the gene matches: 12. Germline-derived CDR1 and CDR2 are SGHKS and YYEKEE (reference sequence). This CDR3 region has 14 residues. The CDR3 bases are TGTGCCAGCAGCTTCCCAGGGGGCGATCGTGCGGAGTACTTC. This codes for CASSFPGGDRAEYF.

The rearrangement joins TRBV7-9 to TRBJ2-7, with D possibly being TRBD2 (6 bases). V was trimmed by 5 bases and J by 1 base, leaving 9 bases between them. The CDR3 extends over 13 amino acids. The germline V gene encodes CDR1 SEHNR and CDR2 FQNEAQ (reference sequence). This CDR3 is CASSPGTSYEQYF. CDR3 DNA sequence: TGTGCCAGCAGCCCGGGGACTTCCTACGAGCAGTACTTC.

The chain couples TRBV18 to TRBJ1-2; weak D call: TRBD1 (5 bases). There are 14 residues in the CDR3. The germline gives CDR1 KGHSH, CDR2 LQKENI. The V and J ends lost 3 bases and 7 bases respectively, with 15 bases between them. The chain's CDR3 is CASSPGSREFGYTF. In DNA, the CDR3 is TGTGCCAGCTCACCTGGGAGCAGGGAGTTTGGCTACACCTTC.

On this clone: The junction and the germline gene differ at one end; a read error may be behind it. The V call is TRBV6-1, the J call TRBJ2-4; D gene unclear. Germline lookup yields CDR1 MNHNS and CDR2 SASEGT. The CDR3 spans 11 residues. CDR3 in amino acids: CASREENIQYF. The CDR3 region has the DNA TGTGCCAGCAGGGAAGAAAACATTCAGTACTTC.

V and J are TRBV19 and TRBJ2-1, with 12 bases aligning to TRBD2. J lost 3 bases, V lost 1 base, and 10 bases had no gene match. Germline V gene data show CDR1 as LNHDA and CDR2 as SQIVND (reference sequence). The length of the CDR3 is 19 residues. The CDR3 DNA follows: TGTGCCAGTAGTATAGTGGTTGCGCTAGCGGGGGGGTACTACAATGAGCAGTTCTTC. Translating it yields CASSIVVALAGGYYNEQFF.

J is TRBJ1-5 and V is TRBV2; D uncertain. V lost 5 bases and J 0 bases, leaving 8 bases between the germline ends. CDR1 is SNHLY and CDR2 is FYNNEI in the germline V gene. This CDR3 comprises 14 residues. DNA of the CDR3: TGTGCCAGCAGTAGAGGGAATAGCAATCAGCCCCAGCATTTT. It yields the protein CASSRGNSNQPQHF.

This clone was counted only a few times. This rearrangement joins TRBV7-2 to TRBJ2-7; D possibly uses TRBD1 or TRBD2 (5 bases each). Germline V gene lookup returns CDR1 SGHTA and CDR2 FQGNSA. The ends were cut back, 2 bases at V and 2 bases at J, with 7 bases in the middle. This CDR3 region has 13 residues. The chain's CDR3 is CASSLWDPYEQYF. The CDR3 coding sequence is TGTGCCAGCAGCTTATGGGACCCCTACGAGCAGTACTTC.

This clone has a handful of counts. V is TRBV7-3 and J is TRBJ2-5, with a possible D match to TRBD2 (6 bases). V lost 5 bases and J 1 base, leaving 11 bases between the germline ends. In germline, CDR1 is SGHTA, CDR2 FQGTGA. The CDR3 extends over 14 amino acids. The chain's CDR3 is CASSLGGIQETQYF. The CDR3 nucleotides read TGTGCCAGCAGCCTCGGCGGGATCCAAGAGACCCAGTACTTC.

The chain uses TRBV30 and TRBJ1-1, with 8 bases identical to TRBD1. Germline V gene data show CDR1 as GTSNPN and CDR2 as SVGIG (reference sequence). Trimming at V came to 5 bases and at J to 5 bases, leaving 16 bases not matched to a gene. CDR3 size: 16 residues. The CDR3 DNA reads TGTGCCTGGGCCCCTCTCCCGGGACAGGCTCATACTGAAGCTTTCTTT. As protein: CAWAPLPGQAHTEAFF.

The chain has TRBV28 and TRBJ1-2; D is unclear. The germline V gene encodes CDR1 MDHEN and CDR2 SYDVKM. The CDR3 is 13 amino acids. V was cut by 7 bases and J by 2 bases, with 11 bases left in between. The CDR3 loop is CASTPGRNYGYTF. The CDR3 nucleotides read TGTGCCAGCACCCCAGGCAGGAACTATGGCTACACCTTC.

This clone turned up a few times. This sequence joins TRBV7-3 and TRBJ2-2; unclear D gene. Germline CDR1 and CDR2: SGHTA and FQGTGA. V was clipped by 5 bases and J by 6 bases, with 10 bases between them. This CDR3 contains 13 residues. CDR3 nucleotide sequence: TGTGCCAGCAGCAGAGACACGGCCGGGGAGCTGTTTTTT. Translating it yields CASSRDTAGELFF.

This chain uses TRBV9 with TRBJ2-2; D call uncertain. Trimming removed 1 base at V and 6 bases at J, with 7 bases between. The CDR3 sequence is 13 residues long. From germline, CDR1 is SGDLS and CDR2 YYNGEE. CDR3 bases: TGTGCCAGCAGCGTAACGAGTCCCGGGGAGCTGTTTTTT. It encodes CASSVTSPGELFF.

V usage is TRBV18 and J usage is TRBJ2-7; 13 bases align to TRBD2. The CDR3 has 16 amino acids. CDR1 is KGHSH and CDR2 is LQKENI in the germline V gene. Losses at the gene ends were 5 bases for V and 0 bases for J; bases not matched to a gene: 4. The CDR3 bases are TGTGCCAGCTCATCGGGACTAGCGGGGAGCTCCTACGAGCAGTACTTC. Its translation: CASSSGLAGSSYEQYF.

This clone came up once. The V call is TRBV7-2, the J call TRBJ2-3; 7 nucleotides align to TRBD2. The CDR3 consists of 14 residues. Germline V gene data show CDR1 as SGHTA and CDR2 as FQGNSA. Unmatched junction bases numbered 9, after V lost 5 bases and J lost 7 bases. CDR3 residues: CASSLGGLGNTQYF. CDR3 DNA: TGTGCCAGCAGCCTGGGAGGGCTGGGGAATACGCAGTATTTT. Looking up the rest from reference TRBV7-2 and TRBJ2-3 gives the full variable domain: GAGVSQSPSNKVTEKGKDVELRCDPISGHTALYWYRQSLGQGLEFLIYFQGNSAPDKSGLPSDRFSAERTGGSVSTLTIQRTQQEDSAVYLCASSLGGLGNTQYFGPGTRLTVL.

This clone appeared once. The chain has TRBV13 and TRBJ1-1; D is undetermined. Per germline, CDR1 PRHDT and CDR2 FYEKMQ (reference sequence). V was pared by 2 bases and J by 3 bases, with 10 bases between. The CDR3 has 14 residues. As DNA, the CDR3 is TGTGCCAGCAGCTTAAACGGGCGGGACACTGAAGCTTTCTTT. Translation gives CASSLNGRDTEAFF.

This sequence joins TRBV13 and TRBJ2-5, with unresolved D. The ends were cut back, 5 bases at V and 1 base at J, with 8 bases in the middle. CDR1 and CDR2 (germline): PRHDT, FYEKMQ (reference sequence). The CDR3 is made up of 13 amino acids. In DNA form, the CDR3 reads TGTGCCAGCAGCCTCCATGCCCAAGAGACCCAGTACTTC. It yields the protein CASSLHAQETQYF.

The chain links TRBV6-5 to TRBJ2-7, with unresolved D. Between the trimmed V and J ends, which lost 5 bases and 0 bases, there was a span of 11 bases. The CDR3 spans 14 residues. CDR1 MNHEY and CDR2 SVGAGI come from the germline V gene. For the CDR3, the DNA is TGTGCCAGCAGTCAAAGGACGGACTCCTACGAGCAGTACTTC. Translated: CASSQRTDSYEQYF.

The chain recombines TRBV27 with TRBJ2-7; D is unresolved. CDR1 is MNHEY, CDR2 SMNVEV, per germline (reference sequence). The CDR3 spans 10 residues. V dropped 8 bases and J dropped 6 bases, with 8 bases sitting between them. The CDR3 spells CASGYSEQYF. CDR3 nucleotide sequence: TGTGCCAGCGGATACAGCGAGCAGTACTTC.

The rearrangement links TRBV7-9 to TRBJ1-2, with D unresolved. The germline CDR1 and CDR2 sequences are SEHNR and FQNEAQ (reference sequence). V gave up 5 bases and J gave up 8 bases, with 18 bases separating them. The CDR3 consists of 14 residues. The CDR3 spells CASSPTAGLGGYTF. CDR3 sequence (DNA): TGTGCCAGCAGCCCGACTGCGGGTCTCGGGGGCTACACCTTC.

The chain is built from TRBV9 and TRBJ2-3, with TRBD2 identical over 10 bases. The junction had 5 bases not matched to a gene; V was cut back by 4 bases and J by 0 bases. Germline CDR1 and CDR2: SGDLS and YYNGEE. This CDR3 has 16 amino acids. The CDR3 DNA follows: TGTGCCAGCAGCCCTAGCGGGGGACCTAGCACAGATACGCAGTATTTT. This gives the protein CASSPSGGPSTDTQYF.

This chain uses TRBV10-3 with TRBJ2-7; tentative D call: TRBD1 (6 bases). The V end lost 6 bases, the J end lost 4 bases, and 13 bases lay between the germline ends. CDR1 and CDR2 from the germline V gene are ENHRY and SYGVKD. The CDR3 loop spans 13 amino acids. CDR3 in DNA: TGTGCCATCAGCTCGACAGGTAGTTACGAGCAGTACTTC. As protein: CAISSTGSYEQYF.